Listed below are T cell receptor beta chains from one sample, sequenced in a study of shared clonotypes between healthy human individuals. Profiled with immunoSEQ multiplex PCR; TCRdb holds only in-frame clones, not every one. The table records some 2,100,000 clones, 85% to 95% of them present only once. The source material was naive CD8+ T cells from PBMCs. Receptor source: a man aged 18 to 29 in good health. Some clones in this sample may be carry-over from other donors' samples. Both conserved end residues are part of each CDR3. The order of the fields is CDR3 length, J gene, D gene, V gene, clone size, CDR3 protein, CDR3 DNA. A D gene is named only where the DNA matches it firmly. Only some rows state a clone size, as once, few, many or a class for expanded clones.

13	TRBJ1-2	.	TRBV5-1	.	CASSLTEFYGYTF	TGCGCCAGCAGCTTGACGGAGTTCTATGGCTACACCTTC
13	TRBJ1-2	.	TRBV29-1	.	CSAAPGEGYGYTF	TGCAGCGCCGCACCCGGGGAGGGTTATGGCTACACCTTC
16	TRBJ1-2	.	TRBV29-1	.	CSPTSEKGDWGCGYTF	TGCAGCCCCACCTCCGAAAAGGGAGATTGGGGTTGTGGCTACACCTTC
13	TRBJ2-5	.	TRBV6-5	.	CASSYSRVGTQYF	TGTGCCAGCAGTTACTCTCGGGTTGGGACCCAGTACTTC
12	TRBJ1-5	.	TRBV29-1	.	CSAQLPGKLQHF	TGCAGCGCGCAACTACCGGGTAAGCTCCAGCATTTT
16	TRBJ2-7	TRBD2	TRBV10-3	.	CATLGKTSGSGYEQYF	TGTGCCACCTTGGGAAAGACTAGCGGGAGTGGCTACGAGCAGTACTTC
15	TRBJ2-3	TRBD2	TRBV29-1	.	CSVSVERENLDTQYF	TGCAGCGTTTCGGTGGAGCGGGAGAATTTAGATACGCAGTATTTT
18	TRBJ2-2	TRBD2	TRBV11-2	.	CASSLVGLAGVHTGELFF	TGTGCCAGCAGCTTGGTGGGACTAGCGGGAGTTCACACCGGGGAGCTGTTTTTT
14	TRBJ1-1	.	TRBV7-9	.	CASSPGRVGTEAFF	TGTGCCAGCAGCCCGGGGAGGGTAGGGACTGAAGCTTTCTTT
15	TRBJ1-4	.	TRBV5-1	.	CASRRDGATNEKLFF	TGCGCCAGCCGGCGGGACGGTGCAACTAATGAAAAACTGTTTTTT
14	TRBJ2-3	TRBD2	TRBV27	.	CATNLAGGADTQYF	TGTGCCACCAACCTAGCGGGAGGGGCAGATACGCAGTATTTT
15	TRBJ1-2	.	TRBV2	.	CASSAVAGVHYGYTF	TGTGCCAGCAGTGCGGTGGCAGGGGTGCACTATGGCTACACCTTC
17	TRBJ1-5	.	TRBV2	.	CASSLSPGGSSNQPQHF	TGTGCCAGCAGTCTATCTCCGGGCGGATCTAGCAATCAGCCCCAGCATTTT
13	TRBJ1-1	.	TRBV15	.	CATSKTKDTEAFF	TGTGCCACCAGCAAAACAAAGGACACTGAAGCTTTCTTT
16	TRBJ1-1	TRBD1	TRBV9	.	CASSVGGQGPNTEAFF	TGTGCCAGCAGCGTAGGGGGACAGGGCCCGAACACTGAAGCTTTCTTT
19	TRBJ2-1	TRBD2	TRBV11-1	once	CASSTGLAGPRRGYNEQFF	TGTGCCAGCAGCACGGGACTAGCGGGCCCTCGGAGGGGATACAATGAGCAGTTCTTC
13	TRBJ1-2	.	TRBV27	once	CASSLHRRGDYTF	TGTGCCAGCAGTTTACATCGGAGGGGGGACTACACCTTC
16	TRBJ2-3	.	TRBV30	.	CAWSRPFRGSTDTQYF	TGTGCCTGGAGTCGTCCTTTCAGGGGTAGCACAGATACGCAGTATTTT
14	TRBJ2-2	TRBD2	TRBV7-3	.	CASSLTSGDGELFF	TGTGCCAGCAGCTTAACTAGCGGGGACGGGGAGCTGTTTTTT
13	TRBJ2-1	.	TRBV9	.	CASSLDRDIHKVF	TGTGCCAGCAGCCTCGACCGGGACATCCATAAGGTCTTC
12	TRBJ2-1	.	TRBV9	.	CASSVGTNEQFF	TGTGCCAGCAGCGTAGGTACCAATGAGCAGTTCTTC
14	TRBJ2-3	TRBD1	TRBV19	.	CASKPGQGTDTQYF	TGTGCCAGTAAACCGGGACAGGGCACAGATACGCAGTATTTT
15	TRBJ2-7	.	TRBV11-2	.	CASSLFSPDSYEQYF	TGTGCCAGCAGCTTATTTAGCCCAGACAGCTACGAGCAGTACTTC
16	TRBJ2-2	.	TRBV14	.	CASSQVLNANTGELFF	TGTGCCAGCAGCCAGGTCCTAAACGCGAACACCGGGGAGCTGTTTTTT
15	TRBJ2-4	.	TRBV10-3	.	CAISDRDPAKNIQYF	TGTGCCATCAGTGACAGGGATCCAGCCAAAAACATTCAGTACTTC
16	TRBJ1-1	.	TRBV7-9	.	CASSLPHQGLSTEAFF	TGTGCCAGCAGCTTACCTCACCAGGGTCTGAGCACTGAAGCTTTCTTT
16	TRBJ1-5	.	TRBV27	once	CASSDGQLNSNQPQHF	TGTGCCAGCAGCGACGGACAGCTCAATAGCAATCAGCCCCAGCATTTT
16	TRBJ2-5	.	TRBV27	.	CASSPSVGGRWETQYF	TGTGCCAGCAGTCCATCAGTCGGGGGGCGGTGGGAGACCCAGTACTTC
12	TRBJ1-4	.	TRBV9	.	CASSGGYEKLFF	TGTGCCAGCTCGGGGGGTTATGAAAAACTGTTTTTT
19	TRBJ1-4	.	TRBV21-1	.	CASSKILGDREPTNEKLFF	TGTGCCAGCAGCAAAATCCTTGGGGACAGGGAACCCACTAATGAAAAACTGTTTTTT
13	TRBJ2-1	.	TRBV28	.	CASSRRVYNEQFF	TGTGCCAGCAGTCGCAGGGTGTACAATGAGCAGTTCTTC
14	TRBJ1-1	.	TRBV5-1	.	CASSLADMNTEAFF	TGCGCCAGCAGCTTGGCAGACATGAACACTGAAGCTTTCTTT
16	TRBJ2-1	TRBD2	TRBV2	.	CASSEESSGRHNEQFF	TGTGCCAGCAGTGAAGAGAGTAGCGGGAGGCACAATGAGCAGTTCTTC
15	TRBJ2-7	.	TRBV9	.	CASSVVGGRDSEQYF	TGTGCCAGCAGCGTAGTTGGGGGCCGGGATAGCGAGCAGTACTTC
17	TRBJ1-5	.	TRBV4-1	.	CASSQRSPGMLDQPQHF	TGCGCCAGCAGCCAACGTTCCCCGGGGATGCTTGATCAGCCCCAGCATTTT
15	TRBJ1-4	.	TRBV19	.	CASSSLVRGDEKLFF	TGTGCCAGTAGTAGTCTCGTGAGGGGGGATGAAAAACTGTTTTTT
14	TRBJ2-7	TRBD1	TRBV6-5	.	CASSYEGQNYEQYF	TGTGCCAGCAGTTATGAGGGACAGAACTACGAGCAGTACTTC
16	TRBJ2-2	.	TRBV25-1	.	CASSDRRELNTGELFF	TGTGCCAGCAGTGATCGGAGGGAACTGAACACCGGGGAGCTGTTTTTT
16	TRBJ1-2	TRBD1	TRBV10-2	.	CASSEERTGGANGYTF	TGCGCCAGCAGTGAAGAGAGGACAGGGGGCGCCAATGGCTACACCTTC
16	TRBJ2-7	TRBD2	TRBV27	once	CASSIPRPGGGREQYF	TGTGCCAGCTCTATCCCCAGGCCGGGAGGGGGACGCGAGCAGTACTTC
13	TRBJ2-7	.	TRBV6-1	once	CASSGQASYEQYF	TGTGCCAGCAGTGGACAGGCCTCCTACGAGCAGTACTTC
17	TRBJ2-7	TRBD1	TRBV6-1	.	CASSEIVLRDREREQYF	TGTGCCAGCAGTGAAATTGTCTTACGGGACAGGGAAAGGGAGCAGTACTTC
15	TRBJ2-1	.	TRBV28	once	CASSLGGSSYNEQFF	TGTGCCAGCAGTCTCGGAGGAAGCTCCTACAATGAGCAGTTCTTC
15	TRBJ1-5	TRBD1	TRBV2	.	CASSPDRGGNQPQHF	TGTGCCAGCAGTCCCGACAGGGGGGGCAATCAGCCCCAGCATTTT
12	TRBJ2-3	.	TRBV28	.	CASSLRNGYPYF	TGTGCCAGCAGTTTACGAAACGGCTACCCATATTTT
14	TRBJ2-2	TRBD2	TRBV7-2	.	CATVGLAATGELFF	TGTGCTACTGTTGGACTAGCGGCCACCGGGGAGCTGTTTTTT
15	TRBJ1-5	.	TRBV6-5	.	CASSYSTALGQPQHF	TGTGCCAGCAGTTACTCGACGGCTCTTGGACAGCCCCAGCATTTT